Sequencing of this T cell receptor beta chain was carried out in a study of tumor-infiltrating lymphocytes in primary liver carcinoma. The authors made TCR beta cDNA from 500 to 600 ng total RNA with a constant-region primer. Employing slightly modified ARM-PCR, three nested multiplex PCR rounds were run, and these gave rise to the TCR beta libraries. It was with TRBV1-TRBV30 forward primers and a C-beta reverse primer that the first two PCR rounds were run, at 10 cycles each. TCRdb called the multiplex PCR reads again in MiXCR, with one record for every CDR3 protein. Here the sample spans approximately 47,000 distinct CDR3 sequences, roughly 77% being singletons. About this clonotype itself: The missing conserved phenylalanine or tryptophan at the end of this CDR3 makes a read error likely.

Total RNA and DNA came together from 20-30 mg of bulk tissue without cell sorting. Germline assignment: CDR1 MNHNS and CDR2 SASEGT. The CDR3 sequence is 14 residues long. Sequenced input: liver tumor tissue from sampling region 3. Regarding subset: tumor region T3, left-lateral pole. The clonotype was recovered from a man aged 40-49 years with primary liver carcinoma and hepatitis B virus infection. This sequence joins TRBV6-1 and TRBJ2-1; 8 bases align to TRBD1. CDR3 in amino acids: CGSSEWQGADGQFL. The CDR3 DNA follows: TGTGGCAGCAGTGAATGGCAGGGGGCGGATGGGCAGTTCCTC.